This passage covers 23 T cell receptor beta chains from one sample sequenced in a study of T-cell reconstitution after alpha-beta-depleted transplantation in children. Using unique molecular identifiers, the investigators prepared the TCRbeta library. One entry per CDR3 protein, called by TCRdb with MiXCR from the PCR reads. The data show some 200,000 distinct CDR3 sequences, with roughly 8.3% seen just once and roughly 35% held by the top ten. Sequences were derived from PBMCs, mostly from graft donor cells, sampled 360 days after TCRalphabeta/CD19-depleted stem cell transplant. These receptors originate from a male patient aged 2-15 years who had a stem cell transplant for acute myeloid leukemia, so the T cells may come from the graft donor.

This clonotype was counted only a few times. V gene TRBV20-1 combines with J gene TRBJ1-2, with D possibly TRBD1 on 5 matching bases. Per germline, CDR1 DFQATT and CDR2 SNEGSKA (reference sequence). V gave up 0 bases and J gave up 4 bases, with 15 bases separating them. The CDR3 runs to 15 residues. The CDR3 DNA is TGCAGTGCTAGAGATTCGAGGGGAGGTTTCTATGGCTACACCTTC. It encodes CSARDSRGGFYGYTF.

This clonotype was seen ten or more times. The genes are TRBV12-3 or TRBV12-4 and TRBJ2-2, with D possibly matching TRBD2 (5 bases). V was clipped by 1 base and J by 7 bases, with 13 bases between them. The CDR3 covers 15 residues. The CDR3 protein is CASSLGVGGGGELFF. The CDR3 region has the DNA TGTGCCAGCAGTTTAGGGGTAGGAGGAGGCGGGGAGCTGTTTTTT.

The sample holds many counts of this clonotype. The rearrangement joins TRBV18 to TRBJ2-2; D possibly corresponds to TRBD1 (6 bases). The CDR3 loop spans 14 amino acids. V gave up 6 bases and J gave up 4 bases, with 12 bases separating them. From germline, CDR1 is KGHSH and CDR2 LQKENI. CDR3 nucleotides: TGTGCCAGCTCCAACTTACAGGGCACCGGGGAGCTGTTTTTT. Translating it yields CASSNLQGTGELFF.

The rearrangement uses TRBV12-3 or TRBV12-4 and TRBJ2-4; the D gene is possibly TRBD2 (5 bases). V gave up 1 base and J gave up 12 bases, with 16 bases separating them. This CDR3 is built from 14 residues. As DNA, the CDR3 is TGTGCCAGCAGTTTAGATAGGGAGTACGGCGCTCAGTACTTC. This codes for CASSLDREYGAQYF.

This clonotype was observed at least ten times. The V gene is TRBV12-3 or TRBV12-4, the J gene TRBJ1-2; perhaps TRBD1 as D (5 bases). The CDR3 runs 14 residues. With 5 bases removed from V and 4 bases from J, the gap between germline ends came to 14 bases. CDR3 protein: CASSTRVVSYGYTF. The CDR3 coding sequence is TGTGCCAGCAGTACCAGGGTAGTCTCCTATGGCTACACCTTC.

This clonotype was counted at least ten times. The chain has TRBV6-2 or TRBV6-3 and TRBJ2-7; 7 bases are shared with TRBD1. This CDR3 is 15 amino acids long. CDR1 MNHEY and CDR2 SVGEGT come from the germline V gene. J was trimmed by 2 bases and V by 4 bases; bases with no gene match: 8. In nucleotides, the CDR3 is TGTGCCAGCAGTTCCAGTCAGGGGGTACCCTACGAGCAGTACTTC. It is translated as CASSSSQGVPYEQYF.

This clonotype occurred many times. This chain links TRBV29-1 with TRBJ2-3; TRBD2 aligns across 7 bases. Per germline, CDR1 SQVTM and CDR2 ANQGSEA. V lost 7 bases, J lost 7 bases, and 11 bases stayed unmatched. The CDR3 is 13 amino acids. CDR3 sequence: CSGKRGGSYTQYF. CDR3 bases: TGCAGCGGCAAGCGGGGTGGCTCGTATACGCAGTATTTT.

In DNA, the CDR3 is TGCGCCAGCAGCACTGAGGTGTCCTACAATGAGCAGTTCTTC. Protein: CASSTEVSYNEQFF. The chain has TRBV5-1 and TRBJ2-1, with D unclear. The V and J ends lost 4 bases and 1 base respectively, with 9 bases between them. Germline CDR1 reads SGHRS; CDR2 reads YFSETQ. CDR3 length equals 14 residues.

The rearrangement uses TRBV6-2 or TRBV6-3 and TRBJ1-1; D remains unclear. Germline CDR1 reads MNHEY; CDR2 reads SVGEGT. V gave up 3 bases and J gave up 1 base, with 12 bases separating them. The CDR3 spans 15 residues. DNA for the CDR3: TGTGCCAGCAGTTATTGGTCAGTCGCGAACACTGAAGCTTTCTTT. Protein product: CASSYWSVANTEAFF.

The chain carries TRBV12-3 or TRBV12-4 and TRBJ2-7; TRBD2 matches 7 bases. The V gene end was trimmed by 1 base and the J gene end by 6 bases; junction bases not matched to a gene: 3. The CDR3 has 13 amino acids. The CDR3 coding sequence is TGTGCCAGCAGTTTAGGACTAGCCGCCGAGCAGTACTTC. Residues: CASSLGLAAEQYF.

There are many counts of this clonotype. The chain combines TRBV12-3 or TRBV12-4 with TRBJ2-7; 7 bases line up with TRBD2. V dropped 4 bases and J dropped 3; count of bases not matched to a gene: 12. The CDR3 contains 16 residues. This CDR3 reads CASSYGRAVADYEQYF. CDR3 DNA sequence: TGTGCCAGCAGTTATGGGAGGGCAGTCGCTGACTACGAGCAGTACTTC.

V and J are TRBV29-1 and TRBJ2-1, with TRBD2 as a possible D gene (6 bases). CDR3 length: 16 amino acids. Germline CDR1 and CDR2: SQVTM and ANQGSEA. Trimming removed 4 bases at V and 5 bases at J, with 21 bases between. The CDR3 reads CSVVTPLGGFDNEQFF. CDR3 in DNA: TGCAGCGTTGTAACCCCCCTCGGGGGTTTTGACAATGAGCAGTTCTTC.

The chain recombines TRBV7-2 with TRBJ1-1, with unresolved D. The CDR3 totals 14 residues. V gave up 5 bases and J gave up 6 bases, with 16 bases separating them. Germline values: CDR1 SGHTA, CDR2 FQGNSA. CDR3 nucleotide sequence: TGTGCCAGCAGCCTCACACCCCCGGGTTCTGAAGCTTTCTTT. Encoded protein: CASSLTPPGSEAFF.

This clonotype was seen once. The V gene is TRBV20-1, the J gene TRBJ2-5; the D is unclear. This CDR3 spans 11 amino acids. V was trimmed by 5 bases and J by 3 bases, leaving 7 bases between them. CDR1 is DFQATT and CDR2 is SNEGSKA in the germline V gene (reference sequence). CDR3 coding DNA: TGCAGTGCTGTGCAGGAAGAGACCCAGTACTTC. Encoded protein: CSAVQEETQYF.

This clonotype was recorded at least ten times. This chain uses TRBV5-1 with TRBJ2-5, with 7 nucleotides matching TRBD1. The CDR3 sequence is 13 residues long. Germline CDR1 is SGHRS and CDR2 is YFSETQ. The V segment lost 8 bases and the J segment 5 bases; nucleotides outside the gene matches: 9. This chain's CDR3 is CASTTGLAETQYF. The CDR3 nucleotides read TGCGCCAGTACGACAGGGCTGGCGGAGACCCAGTACTTC.

The sample holds a few counts of this clonotype. This chain connects TRBV2 to TRBJ2-1; no clear D. This CDR3 has 12 amino acids. The germline gives CDR1 SNHLY, CDR2 FYNNEI. Trimming pared 8 bases from V and 9 bases from J, leaving 14 bases between. The CDR3 region is CASVMIRSEQFF. The DNA of the CDR3 is TGTGCCAGCGTTATGATCCGCAGTGAGCAGTTCTTC.

The chain couples TRBV7-3 to TRBJ2-7; 10 nucleotides match TRBD1. The CDR3 is 15 amino acids. The V and J ends lost 2 bases and 2 bases, in that order; junction bases with no gene match: 3. The germline CDR1 and CDR2 sequences are SGHTA and FQGTGA. The CDR3, as DNA: TGTGCCAGCAGCTTATCCGGGACAGGGGCCTACGAGCAGTACTTC. This gives the protein CASSLSGTGAYEQYF.

This clonotype was seen more than once but under ten times. The chain recombines TRBV29-1 with TRBJ2-7, with a weak D call TRBD1 (5 bases). This CDR3 is built from 16 residues. V was shortened by 1 base and J by 2 bases, with 18 bases between the two germline ends. Per the germline V gene, CDR1 is SQVTM and CDR2 is ANQGSEA. Written as DNA, the CDR3 is TGCAGCGTTGAAGGGGTTAGGGGTCAACCGGCCTACGAGCAGTACTTC. Protein: CSVEGVRGQPAYEQYF.

The chain recombines TRBV9 with TRBJ2-6, with TRBD2 matching over 7 bases. CDR1 is SGDLS, CDR2 YYNGEE, per germline. This CDR3 region has 19 residues. J was trimmed by 0 bases and V by 4 bases; bases with no gene match: 13. The CDR3: CASSRLRGERFSGANVLTF. For the CDR3, the DNA is TGTGCCAGCAGCCGGCTCCGGGGGGAAAGATTCTCTGGGGCCAACGTCCTGACTTTC.

This clonotype was seen more than once but under ten times. The chain recombines TRBV21-1 with TRBJ2-1; the table's D call, TRBD2, has no DNA check behind it. TRBV21-1 is noted as a pseudogene. This CDR3 is 16 amino acids long. This CDR3 is CASSKGRTSGYNEQFF. CDR3 nucleotide sequence: TGTGCCAGCAGCAAAGGACGGACTAGCGGATACAATGAGCAGTTCTTC.

This clonotype was seen at least ten times. The chain carries TRBV7-2 and TRBJ2-1; possible D gene TRBD2, 5 bases. V lost 0 bases and J 0 bases, leaving 12 bases between the germline ends. The germline V gene encodes CDR1 SGHTA and CDR2 FQGNSA. This CDR3 contains 17 residues. The CDR3 DNA reads TGTGCCAGCAGCTTAGCTCTAGCTACGAGCTCCTACAATGAGCAGTTCTTC. This encodes CASSLALATSSYNEQFF.

A word on this clonotype: At one boundary the junction diverges from the germline segment, which might be a read error. The chain links TRBV30 to TRBJ1-3, with unresolved D. Germline-derived CDR1 and CDR2 are GTSNPN and SVGIG (reference sequence). There are 11 residues in the CDR3. The CDR3 loop reads CAWDPGNTIYF. CDR3 coding DNA: TGTGCCTGGGACCCTGGGAACACCATATATTTT.

This clonotype has just a few counts. The rearrangement links TRBV5-1 to TRBJ1-6, with 8 positions matching TRBD1. This CDR3 is 16 amino acids long. V trimming: 4 bases; J trimming: 8 bases; junction bases outside the gene matches: 11. Germline CDR1 reads SGHRS; CDR2 reads YFSETQ. The CDR3 sequence is CASSLAVGQEYSPLHF. CDR3 nucleotide sequence: TGCGCCAGCAGCCTGGCAGTGGGACAGGAGTATTCACCCCTCCACTTT.